This T cell receptor beta chain was obtained from a study of response to subunit inactivated influenza vaccine. Study-level results: It was the authors' suggestion that each seasonal influenza vaccination recruits few new T cells.

The V segment lost 5 bases and the J segment 0 bases; nucleotides outside the gene matches: 5. The CDR3 totals 14 residues. Looked up from germline, CDR1 is SQVTM and CDR2 is ANQGSEA. TCRdb re-derived calls from the RT-PCR reads in MiXCR, one entry per CDR3 protein. This sample has some 500,000 distinct CDR3 sequences; approximately 13% occur once, and the top ten carry around 13%. Remarks on this clonotype: Its antigen remains unidentified.

The V gene is TRBV29-1, the J gene TRBJ2-3, with TRBD2 matching over 7 bases. Material: PBMCs from blood, obtained more than 35 days after vaccination. This sequence was found in a man between 50 and 59 years old who received an inactivated influenza vaccine. The CDR3 DNA reads TGCAGCGTTCTTGTGACTAGCAGCACAGATACGCAGTATTTT. Protein: CSVLVTSSTDTQYF.